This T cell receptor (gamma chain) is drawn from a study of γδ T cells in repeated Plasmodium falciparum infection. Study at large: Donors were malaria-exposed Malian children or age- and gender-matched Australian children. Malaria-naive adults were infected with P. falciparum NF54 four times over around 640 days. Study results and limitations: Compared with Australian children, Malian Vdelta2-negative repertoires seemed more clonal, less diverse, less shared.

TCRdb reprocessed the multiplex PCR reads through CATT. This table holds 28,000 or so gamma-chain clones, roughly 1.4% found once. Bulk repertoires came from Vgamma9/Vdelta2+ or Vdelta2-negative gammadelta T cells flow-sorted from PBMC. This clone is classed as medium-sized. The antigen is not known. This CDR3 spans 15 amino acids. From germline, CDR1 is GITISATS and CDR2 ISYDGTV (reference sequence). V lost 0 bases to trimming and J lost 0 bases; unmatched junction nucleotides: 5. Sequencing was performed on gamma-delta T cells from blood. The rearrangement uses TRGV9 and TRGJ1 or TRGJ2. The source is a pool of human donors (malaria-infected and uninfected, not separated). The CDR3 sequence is CALWEVERNYYKKLF. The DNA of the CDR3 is TGTGCCTTGTGGGAGGTGGAGAGGAATTATTATAAGAAACTCTTT.